These T cell receptor beta chains were read from a single sample in a study of shared clonotypes between healthy human individuals. Sequencing used immunoSEQ multiplex PCR; TCRdb keeps in-frame clones, though not all of them. The table includes under 1,900,000 clones, roughly 98.5% detected once. Sequenced sample: naive CD4+ T cells sorted from blood. The receptor set was obtained from a man aged 25 to 40 in good health. Each CDR3 is given with its conserved first and last residue. D genes are given only for firm matches. Clone size is stated in some rows and not others, as once, few, many or a class when expanded.

>12|NA|NA|TRBV19|TRBJ1-5
TGTGCCAGTAGTATCCTAAATCAGCCCCAGCATTTT
CASSILNQPQHF
>15|NA|NA|TRBV9|TRBJ1-1
TGTGCCAGCAGCCCCGGGGGACCTAAGAACACTGAAGCTTTCTTT
CASSPGGPKNTEAFF
>13|NA|NA|TRBV18|TRBJ1-1
TGTGCCAGCTCACCAACCGCGAACACTGAAGCTTTCTTT
CASSPTANTEAFF
>17|NA|TRBD2|TRBV29-1|TRBJ2-4
TGCAGCGTTGACTTTAGCGGGAGGGCCGGGACCAAAAACATTCAGTACTTC
CSVDFSGRAGTKNIQYF
>11|once|TRBD2|TRBV30|TRBJ2-7
TGTGCCTGGAGGCGCGGGAGGGGGCAGTACTTC
CAWRRGRGQYF
>15|NA|NA|TRBV6-1|TRBJ2-1
TGTGCCAGCAGTGAATCGGGGTTCTCCTACAATGAGCAGTTCTTC
CASSESGFSYNEQFF
>12|NA|NA|TRBV27|TRBJ1-1
TGTGCCAGTGCCCGGGGGAGCACTGAAGCTTTCTTT
CASARGSTEAFF
>17|NA|TRBD2|TRBV18|TRBJ2-1
TGTGCCAGCTCACCTCAGGTCGGGACTAGTCGGGGAAATGAGCAGTTCTTC
CASSPQVGTSRGNEQFF
>13|NA|NA|TRBV28|TRBJ2-1
TGTGCCAGCAGTTTTCCGGGGGCCAATGAGCAGTTCTTC
CASSFPGANEQFF
>12|NA|NA|TRBV7-6|TRBJ2-6
TGTGCCAGCAGCCAGGGGGCCAACGTCCTGACTTTC
CASSQGANVLTF
>15|NA|NA|TRBV9|TRBJ2-2
TGTGCCAGCAGCGTAGATGTGCGGTCGTGGGGGGAGCTGTTTTTT
CASSVDVRSWGELFF
>16|NA|NA|TRBV11-2|TRBJ1-2
TGTGCCAGCAGCTTAGTGCGCAGAAAGGCTAACTATGGCTACACCTTC
CASSLVRRKANYGYTF
>13|NA|NA|TRBV7-9|TRBJ1-2
TGTGCCAGCAGCTTAGCCGGGACCTATGGCTACACCTTC
CASSLAGTYGYTF
>17|NA|TRBD2|TRBV5-1|TRBJ2-3
TGCGCCAGCAGCTCCGATGGCGGGGGAGACTTCACAGATACGCAGTATTTT
CASSSDGGGDFTDTQYF
>13|NA|NA|TRBV9|TRBJ2-3
TGTGCCAGCAGCGAGGGGGTTATTAATACGCAGTATTTT
CASSEGVINTQYF
>14|NA|NA|TRBV7-7|TRBJ2-1
TGTGCTAGCAGCTTAGCCCCGCAGGCGGGTGAGCAGTTCTTC
CASSLAPQAGEQFF
>13|NA|NA|TRBV15|TRBJ1-1
TGTGCCACCACTGCTAGGGGGGAGTCTGAAGCTTTCTTT
CATTARGESEAFF
>17|NA|TRBD2|TRBV7-8|TRBJ2-5
TGTGCCAGCAGCTTAAGGGGATTGGGGAGGGTACAAGAGACCCAGTACTTC
CASSLRGLGRVQETQYF
>13|NA|NA|TRBV7-3|TRBJ1-1
TGTGCCAGCAGCTTAGGATTTGGCACTGAAGCTTTCTTT
CASSLGFGTEAFF
>13|NA|TRBD1|TRBV6-1|TRBJ2-7
TGTGCCAGCAGTCACAGGGGGCAGTACGAGCAGTACTTC
CASSHRGQYEQYF
>16|NA|NA|TRBV13|TRBJ2-1
TGTGCCAGCAGCCCCTCGGGGAGATTCTTATACAATGAGCAGTTCTTC
CASSPSGRFLYNEQFF
>14|NA|NA|TRBV2|TRBJ1-4
TGTGCCAGCAGTGGGACACATAATAATGAAAAACTGTTTTTT
CASSGTHNNEKLFF
>16|NA|NA|TRBV11-2|TRBJ2-7
TGTGCCAGCAGCTTATTTGTGACTAGGGCCTCCTACGAGCAGTACTTC
CASSLFVTRASYEQYF
>13|once|NA|TRBV29-1|TRBJ1-4
TGCAGCGTGCAATTTCTGATTGGTGAAAAACTGTTTTTT
CSVQFLIGEKLFF
>16|NA|TRBD1|TRBV5-1|TRBJ2-3
TGCGCCAGCAGCGAGGGACCGGGACAGTACACAGATACGCAGTATTTT
CASSEGPGQYTDTQYF
>16|NA|NA|TRBV27|TRBJ2-7
TGTGCCAGCAGCCCAACCAGGGGAGGACCCTCCTACGAGCAGTACTTC
CASSPTRGGPSYEQYF
>15|NA|TRBD1|TRBV2|TRBJ1-5
TGTGCCAGCCGCCAGGGGACAGTTAGCAATCAGCCCCAGCATTTT
CASRQGTVSNQPQHF
>14|NA|TRBD1|TRBV28|TRBJ2-5
TGTGCCAGCAATCCCAACAGGGGGAGGGAGACCCAGTACTTC
CASNPNRGRETQYF
>13|NA|NA|TRBV7-9|TRBJ2-3
TGTGCCAGCAGCTTAGGCAGGGATGGTACGCAGTATTTT
CASSLGRDGTQYF
>12|once|TRBD1|TRBV29-1|TRBJ2-1
TGCAGCGCAAGGACAGGGAGTAATGAGCAGTTCTTC
CSARTGSNEQFF
>15|NA|NA|TRBV18|TRBJ1-1
TGTGCCAGCTCAATAGGGCCCACCGGGGACACTGAAGCTTTCTTT
CASSIGPTGDTEAFF
>11|NA|NA|TRBV28|TRBJ1-3
TGTGCCAGCAGTAGTGGAAACACCATATATTTT
CASSSGNTIYF
>15|NA|TRBD1|TRBV18|TRBJ2-1
TGTGCCAGCTCACCGAGGACAGGGATGTTGGATGAGCAGTTCTTC
CASSPRTGMLDEQFF
>13|NA|NA|TRBV27|TRBJ1-2
TGTGCCAGCAGTTTATATCGGAACAATGGCTACACCTTC
CASSLYRNNGYTF
>17|NA|TRBD1|TRBV6-1|TRBJ2-2
TGTGCCAGCAGTGACCTTTGGACAGGGGGCTTCGCCGGGGAGCTGTTTTTT
CASSDLWTGGFAGELFF
>13|NA|NA|TRBV10-1|TRBJ2-6
TGCGCCAGCAGTGAGTCTGGGGCCAACGTCCTGACTTTC
CASSESGANVLTF
>15|NA|NA|TRBV5-1|TRBJ2-2
TGCGCCAGCAGCTTGGGGGGGGCAGGCACCGGGGAGCTGTTTTTT
CASSLGGAGTGELFF
>14|NA|NA|TRBV5-1|TRBJ2-1
TGCGCCAGCAGCTCCCCCCAAACGAACGATGAGCAGTTCTTC
CASSSPQTNDEQFF
>15|once|NA|TRBV2|TRBJ1-5
TGTGCCAGCAGTCTAACCGGGGGGCACGGGCAGCCCCAGCATTTT
CASSLTGGHGQPQHF
>14|NA|NA|TRBV5-6|TRBJ2-7
TGTGCCAGCAGCGGGAGGGGGTCAGCGTACGAGCAGTACTTC
CASSGRGSAYEQYF
>10|NA|NA|TRBV5-1|TRBJ2-4
TGCGCCAGCAGGAGTGACATTCAGTACTTC
CASRSDIQYF
>16|NA|TRBD2|TRBV6-6|TRBJ2-2
TGTGCCAGCAGTGGGACTAGCGGGAGTGTCACCGGGGAGCTGTTTTTT
CASSGTSGSVTGELFF